The clone carrying this T cell receptor (beta chain) showed up many times. This entry belongs to a study of CD8+ T cells in alopecia areata. Sample treatment: oral pan-JAK inhibitor, 5-10 mg twice daily. CDR3 size: 14 residues. V was cut by 2 bases and J by 4 bases, with 11 bases left in between. CDR1 and CDR2 (germline): SGHTA, FQGNSA. The authors extracted RNA and reverse transcribed it into cDNA as the sequencing template. Assay used: immunoSEQ multiplex PCR; TCRdb lists only in-frame clones, some missing. The sample includes 150,000 to 200,000 clones, 50% to 60% seen only once; the top ten take less than 3.5%.

The material sequenced was CD4+ T cells sorted from blood, taken at week 4, from a patient treated with tofacitinib. The TCR comes from a human donor with alopecia areata. V and J are TRBV7-2 and TRBJ2-5; TRBD1 is a possible D gene (6 bases). The CDR3 DNA is TGTGCCAGCAGCTTAATGGGCAGGGGAGAGACCCAGTACTTC. Protein sequence: CASSLMGRGETQYF.